The present entry profiles one TCR beta chain with its context. This entry is derived from a study of CD8 T cells in Susac syndrome. Study information: There were about 6 sequenced Susac syndrome patients with active disease and eight or nine in remission.

Patients with Susac syndrome met diagnostic criteria defined recently for definite or probable disease. Reverse transcription of about 0.5 to 1 ug RNA was carried out with random hexamers. Amplification of TCR beta CDR3 was carried out by immunoSEQ multiplex PCR, which covered 54 Vbeta and 13 Jbeta segments. TCRdb redid the calling of the immunoSEQ multiplex PCR reads with MiXCR, one entry per CDR3 protein. The profile shows around 110,000 distinct CDR3 sequences, approximately 94% of them singletons. V lost 2 bases and J lost 4, with 21 bases in between. CDR3 length: 17 amino acids. Germline V CDR1 and CDR2: MNHEY, SMNVEV (reference sequence).

This receptor was identified in a human donor with Susac syndrome. Material: CD8+ T cells from PBMCs. The chain is built from TRBV27 and TRBJ2-7; D perhaps matches TRBD1 (6 bases). The CDR3: CASSLSFLRQAPYEQYF. The CDR3 DNA sequence: TGTGCCAGCAGTTTAAGCTTTCTGAGACAGGCTCCTTACGAGCAGTACTTC.